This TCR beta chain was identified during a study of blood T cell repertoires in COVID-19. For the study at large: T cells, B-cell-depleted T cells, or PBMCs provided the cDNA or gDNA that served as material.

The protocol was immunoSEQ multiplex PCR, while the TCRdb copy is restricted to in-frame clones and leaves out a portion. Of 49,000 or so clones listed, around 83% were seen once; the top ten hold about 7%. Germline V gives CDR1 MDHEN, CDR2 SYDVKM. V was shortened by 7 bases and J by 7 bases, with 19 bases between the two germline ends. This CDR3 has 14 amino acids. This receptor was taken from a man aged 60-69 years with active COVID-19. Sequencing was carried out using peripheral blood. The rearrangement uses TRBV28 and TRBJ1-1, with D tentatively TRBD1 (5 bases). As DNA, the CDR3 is TGTGCCAGCACCGCGGGAGGGAGTACAGGTGAAGCTTTCTTT. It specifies CASTAGGSTGEAFF. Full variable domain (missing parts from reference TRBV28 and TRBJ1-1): DVKVTQSSRYLVKRTGEKVFLECVQDMDHENMFWYRQDPGLGLRLIYFSYDVKMKEKGDIPEGYSVSREKKERFSLILESASTNQTSMYLCASTAGGSTGEAFFGQGTRLTVV.